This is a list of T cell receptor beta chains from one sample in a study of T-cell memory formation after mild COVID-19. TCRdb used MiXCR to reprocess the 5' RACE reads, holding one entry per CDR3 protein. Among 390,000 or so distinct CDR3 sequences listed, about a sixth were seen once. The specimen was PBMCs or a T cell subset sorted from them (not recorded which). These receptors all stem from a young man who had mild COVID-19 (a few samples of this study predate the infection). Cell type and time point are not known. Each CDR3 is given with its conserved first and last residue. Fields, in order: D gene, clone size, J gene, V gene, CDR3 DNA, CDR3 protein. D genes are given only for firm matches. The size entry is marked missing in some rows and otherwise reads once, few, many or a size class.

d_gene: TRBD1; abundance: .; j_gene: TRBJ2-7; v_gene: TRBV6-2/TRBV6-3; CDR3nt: TGTGCCAGCAGTTACCGGATGGACAGGGCCTCCCCGAGGGGTTACGAGCAGTACTTC; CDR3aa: CASSYRMDRASPRGYEQYF
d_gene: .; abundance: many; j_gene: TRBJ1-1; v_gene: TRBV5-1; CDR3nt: TGCGCCAGCAGCTTGGACGTCGGGGGTGTGACTGAAGCTTTCTTT; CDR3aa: CASSLDVGGVTEAFF
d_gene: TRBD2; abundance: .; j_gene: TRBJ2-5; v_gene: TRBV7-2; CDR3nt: TGTGCCAGCAGCCTCCTCCGGGGGGGGTCCCAAGAGACCCAGTACTTC; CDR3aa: CASSLLRGGSQETQYF
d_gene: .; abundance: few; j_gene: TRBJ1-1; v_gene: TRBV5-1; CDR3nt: TGCGCCAGCAGCTTGGATGGTGGGACCGAGGGAGCTTTCTTT; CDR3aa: CASSLDGGTEGAFF
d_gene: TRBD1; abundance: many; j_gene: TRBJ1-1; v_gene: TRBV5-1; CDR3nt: TGTGCCAGCAGTTCCGGACAGGGGAACACTGAAGCTTTCTTT; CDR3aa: CASSSGQGNTEAFF
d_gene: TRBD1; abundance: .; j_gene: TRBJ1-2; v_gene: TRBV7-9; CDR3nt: TGTGCCAGCAGCATACCTTCGGGACAGAACTATGGCTACACCTTC; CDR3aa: CASSIPSGQNYGYTF
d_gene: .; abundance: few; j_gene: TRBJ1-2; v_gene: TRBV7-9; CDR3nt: TGTGCCAGCAGCTTTTCAACAGAAAGCTATGGCTACACCTTC; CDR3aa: CASSFSTESYGYTF
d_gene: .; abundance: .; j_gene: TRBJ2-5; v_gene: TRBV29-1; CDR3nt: TGCAGCGTCTCGCTCTTCCAAGAGACCCAGTACTTC; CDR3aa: CSVSLFQETQYF
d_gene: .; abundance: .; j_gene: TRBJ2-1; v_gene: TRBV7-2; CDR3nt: TGTGCCAGCAGCCCTCGACCCGGGAAGAATGAGCAGTTCTTC; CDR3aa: CASSPRPGKNEQFF
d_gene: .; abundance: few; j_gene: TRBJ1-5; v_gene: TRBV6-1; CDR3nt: TGTGCCAGCAGGAGGGGTCGGGGTTCTCATAGCAATCAGCCCCAGCATTTT; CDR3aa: CASRRGRGSHSNQPQHF
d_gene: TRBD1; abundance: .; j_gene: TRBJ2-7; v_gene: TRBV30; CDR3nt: TGTGCCTGGATTAACACAGGGGCCCGTACCTACGAGCAGTACTTC; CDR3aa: CAWINTGARTYEQYF
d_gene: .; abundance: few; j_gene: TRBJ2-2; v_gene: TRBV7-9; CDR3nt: TGTGCCAGCAGCTTACGGTCCGGGGAGCTGTTTTTT; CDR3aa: CASSLRSGELFF
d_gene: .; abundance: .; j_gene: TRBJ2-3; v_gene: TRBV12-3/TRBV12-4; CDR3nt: TGTGCCAGCAGTCCTTCCGGGGGTTCCATAGATACGCAGTATTTT; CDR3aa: CASSPSGGSIDTQYF
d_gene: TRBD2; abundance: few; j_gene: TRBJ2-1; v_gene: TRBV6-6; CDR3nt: TGTGCCAGCAGTTACTCCGCTAGCGGGGGCTACAATGAGCAGTTCTTC; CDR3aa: CASSYSASGGYNEQFF
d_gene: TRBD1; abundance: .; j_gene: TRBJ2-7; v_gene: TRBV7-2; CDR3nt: TGTGCCAGCAGCCAAGGCGGGACAGGGGGAGAGTACGAGCAGTACTTC; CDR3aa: CASSQGGTGGEYEQYF
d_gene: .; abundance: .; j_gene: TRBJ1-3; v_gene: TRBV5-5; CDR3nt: TGTGCCAGCAGCCTGGCCCCGGCTGCTGGAAACACCATATATTTT; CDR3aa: CASSLAPAAGNTIYF
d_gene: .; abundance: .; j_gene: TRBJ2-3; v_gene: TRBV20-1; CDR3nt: TGCAGTGCCCCCCCTGGGGGGCGCACAGATACGCAGTATTTT; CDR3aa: CSAPPGGRTDTQYF
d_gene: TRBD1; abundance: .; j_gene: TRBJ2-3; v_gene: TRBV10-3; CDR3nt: TGTGCCATATCCGGGACAGCAACAGATACGCAGTATTTT; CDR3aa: CAISGTATDTQYF
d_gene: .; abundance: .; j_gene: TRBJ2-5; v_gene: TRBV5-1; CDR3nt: TGCGCCAGCAGCCCACAGGGGGGGCTTCAAGAGACCCAGTACTTC; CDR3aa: CASSPQGGLQETQYF
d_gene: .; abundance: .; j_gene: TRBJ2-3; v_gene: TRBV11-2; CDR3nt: TGTGCCACCACCGAGGGGGGGGGCGATACGCAGTATTTT; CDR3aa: CATTEGGGDTQYF
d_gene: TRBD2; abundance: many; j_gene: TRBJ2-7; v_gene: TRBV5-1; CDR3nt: TGCGCCAGCACCCCTTCGCCTACGGGGGGGGCGAACCGGCAGTACTTC; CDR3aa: CASTPSPTGGANRQYF
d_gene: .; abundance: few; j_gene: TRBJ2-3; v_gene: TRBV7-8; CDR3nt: TGTGCCAGCAGCTTATTAGAGGATACGCAGTATTTT; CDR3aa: CASSLLEDTQYF
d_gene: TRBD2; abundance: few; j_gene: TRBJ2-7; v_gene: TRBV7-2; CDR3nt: TGTGCCAGCAGCTTATCCCACCGGGGAAGCGGGGTGGACGAGCAGTACTTC; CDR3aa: CASSLSHRGSGVDEQYF
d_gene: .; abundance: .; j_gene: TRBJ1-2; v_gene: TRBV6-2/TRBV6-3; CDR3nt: TGTGCCAGCAGTTACTTGGGACACCTCTATGGCTACACCTTC; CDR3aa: CASSYLGHLYGYTF
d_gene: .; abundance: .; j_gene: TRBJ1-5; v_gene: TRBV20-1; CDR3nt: TGCAGTGCTCCTCCTCGGGGAACCCCTTGGAGCAATCAGCCCCAGCATTTT; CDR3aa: CSAPPRGTPWSNQPQHF
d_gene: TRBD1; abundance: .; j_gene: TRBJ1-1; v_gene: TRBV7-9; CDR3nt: TGTGCCAGCAGCCCGGTCAGGGGGCAGGACACTGAAGCTTTCTTT; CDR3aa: CASSPVRGQDTEAFF
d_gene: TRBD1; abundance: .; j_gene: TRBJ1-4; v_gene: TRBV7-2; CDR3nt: TGTGCCAGCAGCCCCCGACAGGGAGTCGAAAAACTGTTTTTT; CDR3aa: CASSPRQGVEKLFF
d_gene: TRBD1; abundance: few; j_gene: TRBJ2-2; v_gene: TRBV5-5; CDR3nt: TGTGCCAGCAGCTTGGGGCCCGGACAGGGATTCTTCACCGGGGAGCTGTTTTTT; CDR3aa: CASSLGPGQGFFTGELFF
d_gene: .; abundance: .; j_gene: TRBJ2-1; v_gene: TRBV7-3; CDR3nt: TGTGCCAGCAGCTACGCAGCCGCATACAATGAGCAGTTCTTC; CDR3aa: CASSYAAAYNEQFF
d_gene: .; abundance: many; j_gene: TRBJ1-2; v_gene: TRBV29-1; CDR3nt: TGCAGCGTTGAAGTGGGGCCTACTAACTATGGCTACACCTTC; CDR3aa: CSVEVGPTNYGYTF
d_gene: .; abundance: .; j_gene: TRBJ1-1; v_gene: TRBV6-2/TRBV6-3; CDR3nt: TGTGCCAGCAGTATGCAGGGCGCGAACACTGAAGCTTTCTTT; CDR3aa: CASSMQGANTEAFF
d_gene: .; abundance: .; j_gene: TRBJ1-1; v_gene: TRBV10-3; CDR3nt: TGTGCCATCAGTGAGGCACGGATGAACACTGAAGCTTTCTTT; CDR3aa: CAISEARMNTEAFF
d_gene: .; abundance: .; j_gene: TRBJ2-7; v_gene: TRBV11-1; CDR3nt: TGTGCCAGCAGCCCGGGGACATTCCGAGAGCAGTACTTC; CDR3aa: CASSPGTFREQYF
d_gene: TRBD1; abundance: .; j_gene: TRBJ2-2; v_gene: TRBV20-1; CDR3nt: TGCAGTGCTGCCGGGACAGGGGTTGCCGGGGAGCTGTTTTTT; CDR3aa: CSAAGTGVAGELFF
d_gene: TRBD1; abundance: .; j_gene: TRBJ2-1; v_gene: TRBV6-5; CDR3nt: TGTGCCAGCGGGGACAGGGGCTTCTCTATTTACAATGAGCAGTTCTTC; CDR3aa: CASGDRGFSIYNEQFF
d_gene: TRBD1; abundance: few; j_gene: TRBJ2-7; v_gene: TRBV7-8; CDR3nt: TGTGCCAGCAGCTTGGGACAGCCTGGTTTCCAGCAGTACTTC; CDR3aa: CASSLGQPGFQQYF
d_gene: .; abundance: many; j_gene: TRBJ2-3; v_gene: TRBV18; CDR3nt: TGTGCCAGCTCACTAGCGCCTAGCACAGATACGCAGTATTTT; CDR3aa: CASSLAPSTDTQYF
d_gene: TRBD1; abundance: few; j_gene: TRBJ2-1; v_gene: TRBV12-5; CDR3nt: TGTGCTAGTGGTTTGGGGGGACAGGGATTACAAAATGAGCAGTTCTTC; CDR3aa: CASGLGGQGLQNEQFF
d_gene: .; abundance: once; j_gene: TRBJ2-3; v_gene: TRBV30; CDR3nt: TGTGCCTGGAGTCAAGGGGGCGGGAGAGATACGCAGTATTTT; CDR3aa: CAWSQGGGRDTQYF
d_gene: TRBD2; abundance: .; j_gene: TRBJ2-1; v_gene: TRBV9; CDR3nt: TGTGCCAGCAGCGGACTAGCGTCTGAGCAGTTCTTC; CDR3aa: CASSGLASEQFF
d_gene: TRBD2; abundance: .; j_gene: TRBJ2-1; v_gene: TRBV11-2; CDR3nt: TGTGCCAGCAGCTTAGACGGACTAGCCCTCTCCTACAATGAGCAGTTCTTC; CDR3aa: CASSLDGLALSYNEQFF
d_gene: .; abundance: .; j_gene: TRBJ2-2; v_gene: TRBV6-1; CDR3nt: TGTGCCAGCAGGCCTTTCAGGGACACCGGGGAGCTGTTTTTT; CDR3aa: CASRPFRDTGELFF
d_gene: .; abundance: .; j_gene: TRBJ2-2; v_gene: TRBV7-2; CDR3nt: TGTGCCAGCAGCTTAGGCTGGAGTGCCGGGGAGCTGTTTTTT; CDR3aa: CASSLGWSAGELFF
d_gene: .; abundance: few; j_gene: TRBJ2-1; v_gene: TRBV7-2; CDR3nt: TGTGCCAGCAGCTTCTTCGCAGGGTCGAACAATGAGCAGTTCTTC; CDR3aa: CASSFFAGSNNEQFF
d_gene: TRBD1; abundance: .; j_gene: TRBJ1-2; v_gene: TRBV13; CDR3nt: TGTGCCAGCAGACATGGAACGTGGCAGGGGGCCTATGGCTACACCTTC; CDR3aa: CASRHGTWQGAYGYTF
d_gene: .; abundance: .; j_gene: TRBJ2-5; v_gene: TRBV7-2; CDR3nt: TGTGCCAGTCACCTAGTCAACCCAAAAGAGACCCAGTACTTC; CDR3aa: CASHLVNPKETQYF